The clone carrying this T cell receptor beta chain was picked up many times. These data originate in a study of molecular identifiers for immune sequencing clone quantification. V lost 0 bases and J 3 bases, leaving 12 bases between the germline ends. Germline CDR1 and CDR2: MNHEY and SVGEGT. This CDR3 contains 15 residues. TCRdb re-analysed the PCR reads in MiXCR, keeping a single row per CDR3 protein. The sample has about 640,000 distinct CDR3 sequences, 20% seen once. The sequenced sample was naive CD8+ T cells from blood, with Jurkat cell RNA spiked in. Subset in this sample: FACS-sorted CD8+CD4-CCR7+CD45RA+ naive T cells. This sequence was found in a human donor in good health. Some libraries in this study had Jurkat cell RNA spiked in. The chain recombines TRBV6-2 or TRBV6-3 with TRBJ2-7; D is possibly TRBD2 (5 bases). The DNA for the CDR3 is TGTGCCAGCAGTTACTCACATCCCGAGGGCTACGAGCAGTACTTC. This gives the protein CASSYSHPEGYEQYF.